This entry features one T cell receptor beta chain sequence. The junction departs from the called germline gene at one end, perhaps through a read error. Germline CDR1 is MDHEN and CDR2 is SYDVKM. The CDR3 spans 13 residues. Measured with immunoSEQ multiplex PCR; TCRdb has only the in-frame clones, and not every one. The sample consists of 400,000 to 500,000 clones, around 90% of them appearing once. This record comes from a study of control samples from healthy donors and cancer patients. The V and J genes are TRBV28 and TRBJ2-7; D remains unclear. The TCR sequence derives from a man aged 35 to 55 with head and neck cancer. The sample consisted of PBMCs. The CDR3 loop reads CANSGRLSYEQYF. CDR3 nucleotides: TGTGCCAACAGTGGGCGGCTCTCCTACGAGCAGTACTTC.